This entry is about one T cell receptor (beta chain). Its antigen remains unknown. Profiling relied on immunoSEQ multiplex PCR, and the TCRdb table lists in-frame clones only, not all of them. The data show 70,000 to 95,000 clones, around nine tenths seen once. The sample is drawn from a study of OX40 agonist ivuxolimab in advanced cancers. Germline assignment: CDR1 LNHDA and CDR2 SQIVND (reference sequence). This CDR3 is 15 amino acids long. Trimming cost V 7 bases and J 3 bases, with 17 bases left between them. Study observations and caveats: Compared with CD4+, CD8+ T cells on average had more expanded clones.

The chain combines TRBV19 with TRBJ2-3; possible D gene TRBD2, 5 bases. The receptor was derived from an adult with an advanced solid tumor such as melanoma, head and neck, liver or kidney cancer. The source material was CD4+ or CD8+ T cells sorted from blood, sampled in a trial of the OX40 agonist ivuxolimab. The CDR3 DNA follows: TGTGCCAGTACCCCTCGAGGGTGGGGTACAGATACGCAGTATTTT. Its translation: CASTPRGWGTDTQYF.